The subject of this entry is one T cell receptor (beta chain). The target antigen is unknown. Germline CDR1 and CDR2: LNHDA and SQIVND (reference sequence). The CDR3 sequence is 15 residues long. V was pared by 6 bases and J by 0 bases, with 4 bases of the junction left unmatched. This record belongs to a study of lymphopenia after photon versus proton radiotherapy. General study points: After lymphocyte nadir, photon-treated repertoires showed oligoclonal expansion, especially CD8+ Temra. Proton therapy kept repertoires fairly stable, unlike photons, which gained effector/memory cells.

Produced via immunoSEQ multiplex PCR; TCRdb's table is partial and in-frame only. The data hold about 39,000 clones, with around nine tenths observed a single time. The chain is built from TRBV19 and TRBJ2-2; TRBD1 agrees at 7 bases. Sequencing used peripheral blood, obtained from a patient treated with photon-based radiotherapy. The TCR comes from a man between 60 and 75 years old with cholangiocarcinoma. The CDR3 sequence: CASRAGTANTGELFF. Written as DNA, the CDR3 is TGTGCCAGTAGGGCCGGGACAGCGAACACCGGGGAGCTGTTTTTT. Looking up the rest from reference TRBV19 and TRBJ2-2 gives the full variable domain: DGGITQSPKYLFRKEGQNVTLSCEQNLNHDAMYWYRQDPGQGLRLIYYSQIVNDFQKGDIAEGYSVSREKKESFPLTVTSAQKNPTAFYLCASRAGTANTGELFFGEGSRLTVL.